Here is one T cell receptor (beta chain) with its context. The CDR3 is 15 residues long. The V gene end was trimmed by 2 bases and the J gene end by 3 bases; junction bases not matched to a gene: 3. The germline V gene encodes CDR1 SGHAT and CDR2 FQNNGV. Data came from immunoSEQ multiplex PCR; TCRdb stores just in-frame clones and leaves some out. The table records approximately 320,000 clones, 87% of them present only once. These data belong to a study of blood T cell repertoires in COVID-19. Sequenced input: PBMCs or T cells enriched from blood (not recorded which). The origin of this receptor is a woman between 18 and 30 years old who had recovered from COVID-19. The chain is built from TRBV11-2 and TRBJ1-1, with TRBD1 identical over 10 bases. The CDR3 sequence: CASSLMGQGYTEAFF. The CDR3 DNA is TGTGCCAGCAGCTTAATGGGACAGGGGTACACTGAAGCTTTCTTT.